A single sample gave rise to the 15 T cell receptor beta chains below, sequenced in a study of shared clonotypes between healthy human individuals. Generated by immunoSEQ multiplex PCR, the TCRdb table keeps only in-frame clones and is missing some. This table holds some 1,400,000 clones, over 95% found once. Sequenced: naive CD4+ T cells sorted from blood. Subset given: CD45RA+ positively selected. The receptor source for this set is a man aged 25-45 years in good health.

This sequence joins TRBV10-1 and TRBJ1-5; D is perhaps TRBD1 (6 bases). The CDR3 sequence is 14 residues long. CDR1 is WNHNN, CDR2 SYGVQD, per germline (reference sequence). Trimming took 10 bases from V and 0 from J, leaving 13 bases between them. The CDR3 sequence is CAIPDRLSNQPQHF. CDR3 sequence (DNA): TGCGCCATCCCCGACAGGCTTAGCAATCAGCCCCAGCATTTT.

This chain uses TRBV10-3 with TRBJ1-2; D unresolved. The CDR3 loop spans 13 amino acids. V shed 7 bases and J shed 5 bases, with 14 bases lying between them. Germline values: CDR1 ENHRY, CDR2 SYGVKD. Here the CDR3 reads CAIKVSGGYGYTF. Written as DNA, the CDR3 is TGTGCCATCAAAGTTTCGGGAGGTTATGGCTACACCTTC.

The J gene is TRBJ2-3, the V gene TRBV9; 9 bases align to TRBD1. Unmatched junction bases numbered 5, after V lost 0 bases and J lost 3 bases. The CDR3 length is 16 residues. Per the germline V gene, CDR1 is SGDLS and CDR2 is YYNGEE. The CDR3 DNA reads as TGTGCCAGCAGCGTAGCCGGACAGGGGTGGACAGATACGCAGTATTTT. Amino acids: CASSVAGQGWTDTQYF.

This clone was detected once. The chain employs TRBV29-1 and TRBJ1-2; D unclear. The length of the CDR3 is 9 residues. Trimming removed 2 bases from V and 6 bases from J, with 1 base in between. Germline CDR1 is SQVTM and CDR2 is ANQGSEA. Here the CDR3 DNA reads TGCAGCGTTGAACATGGCTACACCTTC. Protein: CSVEHGYTF.

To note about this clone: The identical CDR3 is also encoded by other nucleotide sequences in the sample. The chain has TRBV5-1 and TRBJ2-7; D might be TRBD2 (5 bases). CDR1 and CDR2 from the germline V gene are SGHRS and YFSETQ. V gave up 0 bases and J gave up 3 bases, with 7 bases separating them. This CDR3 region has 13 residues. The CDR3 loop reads CASSLVGNYEQYF. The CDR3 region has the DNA TGCGCCAGCAGCTTGGTCGGGAACTACGAGCAGTACTTC.

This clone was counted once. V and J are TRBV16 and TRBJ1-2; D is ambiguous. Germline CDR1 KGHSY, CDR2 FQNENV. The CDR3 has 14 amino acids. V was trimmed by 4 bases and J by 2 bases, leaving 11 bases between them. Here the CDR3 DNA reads TGTGCCAGCAGCCCGGGGATTTTCAACTATGGCTACACCTTC. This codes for CASSPGIFNYGYTF.

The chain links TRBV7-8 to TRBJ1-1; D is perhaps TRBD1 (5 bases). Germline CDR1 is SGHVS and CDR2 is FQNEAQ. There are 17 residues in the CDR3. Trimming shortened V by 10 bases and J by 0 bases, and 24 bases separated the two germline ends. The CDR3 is CAIQRSVRGGMNTEAFF. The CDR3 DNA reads TGTGCCATCCAAAGGTCCGTGCGGGGGGGGATGAACACTGAAGCTTTCTTT.

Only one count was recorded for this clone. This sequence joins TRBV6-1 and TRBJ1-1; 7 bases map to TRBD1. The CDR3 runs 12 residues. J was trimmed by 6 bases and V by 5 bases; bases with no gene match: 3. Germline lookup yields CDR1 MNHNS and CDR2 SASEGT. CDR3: CASSQGGAEAFF. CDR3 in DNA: TGTGCCAGCAGTCAGGGGGGGGCTGAAGCTTTCTTT.

In DNA form, the CDR3 reads TGCGCCAGCAGCTTGACCGCCGTCTCCTACAATGAGCAGTTCTTC. Its translation is CASSLTAVSYNEQFF. The chain employs TRBV5-1 and TRBJ2-1, with D hard to call. The germline gives CDR1 SGHRS, CDR2 YFSETQ. The CDR3 is 15 amino acids. Trimming took off 1 base at V and 0 bases at J, with 8 bases between the two ends.

CDR3 coding DNA: TGTGCCAGCAGCTTCGGCAGCCGTGAAAAACTGTTTTTT. Translation gives CASSFGSREKLFF. This chain joins TRBV5-4 and TRBJ1-4; D gene uncertain. V was clipped by 2 bases and J by 7 bases, with 9 bases between them. Germline CDR1 is SGHNT and CDR2 is YYREEE (reference sequence). The CDR3 extends over 13 amino acids.

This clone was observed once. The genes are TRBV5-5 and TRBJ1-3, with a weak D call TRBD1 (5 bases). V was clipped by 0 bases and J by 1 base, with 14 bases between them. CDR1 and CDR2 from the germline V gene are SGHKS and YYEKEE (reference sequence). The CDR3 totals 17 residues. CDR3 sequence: CASSLGGQGPSGNTIYF. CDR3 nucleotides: TGTGCCAGCAGCTTGGGGGGCCAAGGGCCTTCTGGAAACACCATATATTTT.

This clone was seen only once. The CDR3 reads CASSPPPASLGEQFF. CDR3 sequence (DNA): TGTGCCAGCAGCCCACCCCCAGCTAGTCTAGGTGAGCAGTTCTTC. The V gene is TRBV7-9, the J gene TRBJ2-1, with D unclear. V dropped 5 bases and J dropped 9 bases, with 20 bases sitting between them. The CDR3 has 15 amino acids. Looked up from germline, CDR1 is SEHNR and CDR2 is FQNEAQ (reference sequence). The whole variable domain, remainder taken from reference TRBV7-9 and TRBJ2-1, is DTGVSQNPRHKITKRGQNVTFRCDPISEHNRLYWYRQTLGQGPEFLTYFQNEAQLEKSRLLSDRFSAERPKGSFSTLEIQRTEQGDSAMYLCASSPPPASLGEQFFGPGTRLTVL.

As DNA, the CDR3 is TGTGCCAGCTCACCCGAGGGTGCTAATGAAAAACTGTTTTTT. Amino acid sequence: CASSPEGANEKLFF. The chain joins TRBV18 to TRBJ1-4; D is uncertain. Trimming pared 3 bases from V and 3 bases from J, leaving 8 bases between. The CDR3 loop spans 14 amino acids. The V gene's germline CDR1 is KGHSH and CDR2 LQKENI.

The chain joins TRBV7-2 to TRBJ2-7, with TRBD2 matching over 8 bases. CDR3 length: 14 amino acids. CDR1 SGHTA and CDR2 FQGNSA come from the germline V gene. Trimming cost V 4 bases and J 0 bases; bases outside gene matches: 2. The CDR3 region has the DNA TGTGCCAGCAGCTATAGCGGGAACTCCTACGAGCAGTACTTC. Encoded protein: CASSYSGNSYEQYF.

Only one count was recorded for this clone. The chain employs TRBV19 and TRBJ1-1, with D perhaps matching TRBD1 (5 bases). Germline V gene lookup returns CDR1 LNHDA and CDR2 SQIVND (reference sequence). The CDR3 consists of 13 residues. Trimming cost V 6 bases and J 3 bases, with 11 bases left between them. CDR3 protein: CASRDRQYTEAFF. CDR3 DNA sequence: TGTGCCAGTAGGGACCGACAGTACACTGAAGCTTTCTTT.